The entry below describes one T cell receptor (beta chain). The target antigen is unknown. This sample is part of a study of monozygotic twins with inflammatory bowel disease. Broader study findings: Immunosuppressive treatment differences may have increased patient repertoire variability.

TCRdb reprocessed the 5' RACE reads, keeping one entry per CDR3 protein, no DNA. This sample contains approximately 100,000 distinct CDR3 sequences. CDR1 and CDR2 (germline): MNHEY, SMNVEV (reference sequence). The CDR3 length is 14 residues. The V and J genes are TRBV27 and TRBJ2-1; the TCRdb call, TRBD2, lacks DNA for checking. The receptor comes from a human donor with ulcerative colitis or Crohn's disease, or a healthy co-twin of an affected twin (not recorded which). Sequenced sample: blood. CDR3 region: CASSFGLAAHEQFF.